This TCR beta chain came from a study of cytomegalovirus exposure and HLA in healthy donors. Primers for the PCR totalled 60 Vbeta and 13 Jbeta. This table comes from immunoSEQ multiplex PCR, and its TCRdb copy is limited to in-frame clones, with some not included. The sample carries more than 95,000 clones, approximately 80% recorded once. Points on this clone: Its specificity is not known.

The length of the CDR3 is 17 residues. V was clipped by 4 bases and J by 3 bases, with 20 bases between them. The germline V gene encodes CDR1 MNHEY and CDR2 SMNVEV (reference sequence). Findings and limits, study-wide: There were some public TCRs occurring in many donors, but most TCR sequences were rare. Using the classifier, cytomegalovirus status was reportedly diagnosed with high specificity and sensitivity.

The chain combines TRBV27 with TRBJ2-3, with D maybe TRBD2 (5 bases). The material sequenced was PBMCs. This sequence was found in a woman in her thirties or forties in good health and CMV-seropositive. The CDR3 nucleotides are TGTGCCAGCAGTTCCCCCTCGGCTAGCAGGAGGACAGATACGCAGTATTTT. Translated, it gives CASSSPSASRRTDTQYF.